Each of the 4 T cell receptor beta chains below was sequenced from the same sample in a study of tumor-infiltrating lymphocytes in localized non-small cell lung cancer. Data came from immunoSEQ multiplex PCR; TCRdb stores just in-frame clones and leaves some out. The table includes approximately 5,000 clones, around 96% detected once. Material for sequencing was uninvolved lung tissue not adjacent to the tumor. The source of these receptors is a human donor with non-small cell lung cancer.

This chain connects TRBV7-2 to TRBJ2-2, with TRBD1 matching over 7 bases. The germline V gene has CDR1 SGHTA and CDR2 FQGNSA. CDR3 length: 14 amino acids. V shed 3 bases, J shed 4 bases, and the junction held 2 bases outside the gene matches. The CDR3: CASSLAGGTGELFF. CDR3 DNA: TGTGCCAGCAGCTTGGCAGGGGGCACCGGGGAGCTGTTTTTT.

The rearrangement joins TRBV7-9 to TRBJ1-3, with unresolved D. CDR1 is SEHNR, CDR2 FQNEAQ, per germline (reference sequence). V lost 2 bases, J lost 8 bases, and 10 bases lay in between. The CDR3 length is 13 residues. The CDR3 loop reads CASSLWSEDTIYF. The DNA for the CDR3 is TGTGCCAGCAGCTTATGGTCGGAGGACACCATATATTTT.

The chain couples TRBV2 to TRBJ2-5; the match to TRBD1 covers 8 bases. Losses at the gene ends were 9 bases for V and 1 base for J; bases not matched to a gene: 4. The CDR3 has 13 residues. Germline V gene lookup returns CDR1 SNHLY and CDR2 FYNNEI. CDR3 nucleotides: TGTGCCAGTAGACAGGGGTTCCAAGAGACCCAGTACTTC. Translation gives CASRQGFQETQYF. The full variable domain, in which reference TRBV2 and TRBJ2-5 provide the parts outside the CDR3, is EPEVTQTPSHQVTQMGQEVILRCVPISNHLYFYWYRQILGQKVEFLVSFYNNEISEKSEIFDDQFSVERPDGSNFTLKIRSTKLEDSAMYFCASRQGFQETQYFGPGTRLLVL.

The V gene is TRBV2, the J gene TRBJ1-6; D is uncertain. V dropped 8 bases and J dropped 7 bases, with 12 bases sitting between them. Germline CDR1 is SNHLY and CDR2 is FYNNEI. CDR3 length: 13 residues. The CDR3 protein is CASDPDGNSPLHF. The CDR3 DNA reads TGTGCCAGCGACCCGGACGGGAATTCACCCCTCCACTTT.